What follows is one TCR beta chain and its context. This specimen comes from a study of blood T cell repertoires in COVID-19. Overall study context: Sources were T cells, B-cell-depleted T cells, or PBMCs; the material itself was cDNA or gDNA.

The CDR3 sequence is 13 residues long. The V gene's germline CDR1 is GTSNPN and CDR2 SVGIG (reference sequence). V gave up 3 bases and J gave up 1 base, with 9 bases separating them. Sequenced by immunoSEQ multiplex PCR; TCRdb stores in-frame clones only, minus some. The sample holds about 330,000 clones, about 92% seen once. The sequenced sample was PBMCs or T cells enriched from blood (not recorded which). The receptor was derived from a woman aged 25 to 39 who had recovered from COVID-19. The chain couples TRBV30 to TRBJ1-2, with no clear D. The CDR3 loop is CAWRGGLNYGYTF. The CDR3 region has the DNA TGTGCCTGGAGAGGAGGACTTAACTATGGCTACACCTTC. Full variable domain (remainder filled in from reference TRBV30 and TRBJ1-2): SQTIHQWPATLVQPVGSPLSLECTVEGTSNPNLYWYRQAAGRGLQLLFYSVGIGQISSEVPQNLSASRPQDRQFILSSKKLLLSDSGFYLCAWRGGLNYGYTFGSGTRLTVV.